This T cell receptor beta chain originates from a study of early T cells in non-severe SARS-CoV-2 infection. Across the whole study: Sequencing targeted bulk RNA from unsorted whole blood, leaving chains unpaired. Study-wide points: Lookups in VDJdb leaned toward anti-spike CD8 responses and missed private and CD4 specificities.

Individual cDNA molecules carried attached unique molecular identifiers. TCRdb analysed the 5' RACE reads with MiXCR anew, one entry per CDR3 protein. This table has 69,000 or so distinct CDR3 sequences, about 4.9% appearing once. This clonotype was counted ten times or more. What it binds is unknown. The CDR3 totals 13 residues. The trim removed 3 bases at V and 7 bases at J, leaving 5 bases unmatched. The TCR sequence derives from an adult who was a healthcare worker with PCR-confirmed SARS-CoV-2 infection or an uninfected control (not recorded which). The donor label of this sample is uncertain. This specimen consisted of whole blood, obtained at baseline. The chain combines TRBV12-3 or TRBV12-4 with TRBJ2-7, with 8 bases identical to TRBD1. The DNA of the CDR3 is TGTGCCAGCAGTTTGGACAGGGTAGGGGAGCAGTACTTC. Encoded protein: CASSLDRVGEQYF.